This TCR beta chain was identified in a study of blood T cell repertoires in COVID-19. As for the study in general: PBMCs, B-cell-depleted T cells, or T cells provided the cDNA or gDNA that made up the material.

Authors' methods: Researchers report that nucleated cell counts were estimated from reference gene primer amplification. Assay used: immunoSEQ multiplex PCR; TCRdb lists only in-frame clones, some missing. V and J calls and clone size are those listed in that table; D and trimming were worked out from the DNA. The repertoire holds about 130,000 clones, with more than 70% as singletons. Trimming pared 2 bases from V and 4 bases from J, leaving 17 bases between. The CDR3 length is 16 residues. Germline V lookup: CDR1 SGHTA, CDR2 FQGNSA. The sequence came from a woman in her twenties or thirties who had recovered from COVID-19. Sequenced: peripheral blood. The rearrangement links TRBV7-2 to TRBJ1-2, with a tentative D call TRBD1 (6 bases). The CDR3 nucleotides are TGTGCCAGCAGCTTAACCCAGGGGTTAGTAGGCTATGGCTACACCTTC. Protein: CASSLTQGLVGYGYTF.